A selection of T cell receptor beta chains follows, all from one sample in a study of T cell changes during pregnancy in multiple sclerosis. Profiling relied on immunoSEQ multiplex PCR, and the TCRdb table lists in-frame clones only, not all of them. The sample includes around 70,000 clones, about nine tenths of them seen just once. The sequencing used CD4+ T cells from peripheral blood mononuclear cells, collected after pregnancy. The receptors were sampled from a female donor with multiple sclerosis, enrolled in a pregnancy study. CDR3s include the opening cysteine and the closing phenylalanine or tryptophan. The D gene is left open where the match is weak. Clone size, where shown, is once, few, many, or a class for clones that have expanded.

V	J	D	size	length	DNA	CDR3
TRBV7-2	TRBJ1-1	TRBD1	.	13	TGTGCCAGCAGCTTAAAGGGACAGGGTGAAGCTTTCTTT	CASSLKGQGEAFF
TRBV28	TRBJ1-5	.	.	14	TGTGCCAGCAGTTTCAGCGTTAGCAATCAGCCCCAGCATTTT	CASSFSVSNQPQHF
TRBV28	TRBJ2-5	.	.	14	TGTGCCAGCAGTACCGCAGGGTGGCAAGAGACCCAGTACTTC	CASSTAGWQETQYF
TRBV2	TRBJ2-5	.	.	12	TGTGCCAGCATGGGCAGGGGACAGACCCAGTACTTC	CASMGRGQTQYF
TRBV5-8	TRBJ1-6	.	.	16	TGTGCCAGCAGCCCCGTGGGAGGGCGAGTTCATTCACCCCTCCACTTT	CASSPVGGRVHSPLHF
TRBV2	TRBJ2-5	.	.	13	TGTGCCAGCAGTGACGACTACCAAGAGACCCAGTACTTC	CASSDDYQETQYF
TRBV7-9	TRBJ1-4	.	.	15	TGTGCCAGCAGCTTAGGGCAAGCAACTAATGAAAAACTGTTTTTT	CASSLGQATNEKLFF
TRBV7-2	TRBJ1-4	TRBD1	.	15	TGTGCCAGCAGCGAAAGCACAGGGGCGATCTCGAAACTGTTTTTT	CASSESTGAISKLFF
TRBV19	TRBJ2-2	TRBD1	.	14	TGTGCCAGTAGCCACGGGACAGCTACCGGGGAGCTGTTTTTT	CASSHGTATGELFF
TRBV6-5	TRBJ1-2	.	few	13	TGTGCCAGCAGGGACAGTCCTCGTTCGGGCTACACCTTC	CASRDSPRSGYTF
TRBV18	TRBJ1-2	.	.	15	TGTGCCAGCTCACCACCTCCGGAGGATAACTATGGCTACACCTTC	CASSPPPEDNYGYTF
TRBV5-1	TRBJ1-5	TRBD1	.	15	TGCGCCAGCAGCTTGGGTCAGGGGGCTTGGCAGCCCCAGCATTTT	CASSLGQGAWQPQHF
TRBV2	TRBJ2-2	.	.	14	TGTGCCAGCAGGGGGGCCTCGAACACCGGGGAGCTGTTTTTT	CASRGASNTGELFF
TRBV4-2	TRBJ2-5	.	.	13	TGTGCCAGCAGCAGGGACACCCAAGAGACCCAGTACTTC	CASSRDTQETQYF
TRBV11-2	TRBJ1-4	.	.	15	TGTGCCAGCGGTCAGGGGCTATCAACTAATGAAAAACTGTTTTTT	CASGQGLSTNEKLFF
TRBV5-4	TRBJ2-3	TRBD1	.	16	TGTGCCAGCAGCTTGGAAGGGAGACAGGGAACAGATACGCAGTATTTT	CASSLEGRQGTDTQYF
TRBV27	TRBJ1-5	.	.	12	TGTGCCAGCAAGAGAGGCAATCAGCCCCAGCATTTT	CASKRGNQPQHF
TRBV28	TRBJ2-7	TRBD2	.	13	TGTGCCAGTGGGACTAGCGGGACCTACGAGCAGTACTTC	CASGTSGTYEQYF
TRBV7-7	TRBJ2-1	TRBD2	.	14	TGTGCCAGCAGCTTAGCGGGGGGGTACAATGAGCAGTTCTTC	CASSLAGGYNEQFF
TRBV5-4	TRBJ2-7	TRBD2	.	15	TGTGCCAGCAGCCCCGGACTAGCGGGGGTCTACGAGCAGTACTTC	CASSPGLAGVYEQYF
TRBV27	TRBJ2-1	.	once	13	TGTGCCAGCAGTTCGACAGGGAGGAATGAGCAGTTCTTC	CASSSTGRNEQFF
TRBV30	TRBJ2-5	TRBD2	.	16	TGTGCCTGGGGCGCTGACTTAGCGGGGGGGCTGGAGACCCAGTACTTC	CAWGADLAGGLETQYF
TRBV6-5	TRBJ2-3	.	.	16	TGTGCCAGCAGTTACTCCGGTGGGGCAGGCACAGATACGCAGTATTTT	CASSYSGGAGTDTQYF
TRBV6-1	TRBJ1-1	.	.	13	TGTGCCAGCACCCAGCAGGGAGGCACTGAAGCTTTCTTT	CASTQQGGTEAFF
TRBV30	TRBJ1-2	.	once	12	TGTGCCTGGAGTGAGGACTACTATGGCTACACCTTC	CAWSEDYYGYTF
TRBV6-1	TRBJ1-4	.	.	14	TGTGCCAGCAGTGAGCAAGGGGTTAATGAAAAACTGTTTTTT	CASSEQGVNEKLFF
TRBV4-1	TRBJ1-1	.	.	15	TGCGCCAGCAGCCAAGACGGGACACAGAACACTGAAGCTTTCTTT	CASSQDGTQNTEAFF
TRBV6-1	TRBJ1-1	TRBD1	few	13	TGTGCCAGCAGTGAAACTTTACAGGGGTCAGCTTTCTTT	CASSETLQGSAFF
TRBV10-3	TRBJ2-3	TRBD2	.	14	TGTGCCATCAGACTAGCGGGGGACACAGATACGCAGTATTTT	CAIRLAGDTDTQYF
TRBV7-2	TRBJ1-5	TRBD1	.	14	TGTGCCAGCAGCTTCGGGCAGGGGGGTCAGCCCCAGCATTTT	CASSFGQGGQPQHF
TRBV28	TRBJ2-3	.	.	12	TGTGCCAGCAGCAACGCAGAAGATACGCAGTATTTT	CASSNAEDTQYF
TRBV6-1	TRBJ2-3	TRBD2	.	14	TGTGCCACCCGAAGCGGGAGGGGCACAGATACGCAGTATTTT	CATRSGRGTDTQYF
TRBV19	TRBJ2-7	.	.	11	TGTGCCAGTAGTATAAGGGGCGAGCAGTACTTC	CASSIRGEQYF
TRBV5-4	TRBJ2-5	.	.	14	TGTGCCAGCAGTGAAGGCTTTACCGGGGAGACCCAGTACTTC	CASSEGFTGETQYF
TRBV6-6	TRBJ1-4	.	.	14	TGTGCCAGCAGTTACTCTACAGAATCCGAAAAACTGTTTTTT	CASSYSTESEKLFF
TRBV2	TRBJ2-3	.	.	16	TGTGCCAGCAGTGAAGGACAGGTCGTTGGCACAGATACGCAGTATTTT	CASSEGQVVGTDTQYF
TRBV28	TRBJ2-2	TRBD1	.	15	TGTGCCACCCCTACCGGGACAGGGGGATCCGGGGAGCTGTTTTTT	CATPTGTGGSGELFF
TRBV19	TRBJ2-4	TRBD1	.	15	TGTGCCAGTAGTCCCTGGACAGGGCCCAGAAACATTCAGTACTTC	CASSPWTGPRNIQYF
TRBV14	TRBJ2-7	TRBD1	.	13	TGTGCCAGCAGGCGACAGGGTCACTACGAGCAGTACTTC	CASRRQGHYEQYF
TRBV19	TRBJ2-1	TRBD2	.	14	TGTGCCAGTAAGAGCGGGAGCTCCTACAATGAGCAGTTCTTC	CASKSGSSYNEQFF
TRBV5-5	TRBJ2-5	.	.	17	TGTGCCAGCAGCTCGGTTGGGGGGGGGCCGCGGCAAGAGACCCAGTACTTC	CASSSVGGGPRQETQYF
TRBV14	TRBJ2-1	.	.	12	TGTGCCAGCAGCCAAGCGCCGGACTGGCGATTCTTC	CASSQAPDWRFF
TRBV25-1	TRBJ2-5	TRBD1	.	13	TGTGCCAGCAGTATAAGGGGGCTAGAGACCCAGTACTTC	CASSIRGLETQYF
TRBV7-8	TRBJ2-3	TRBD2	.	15	TGTGCCAGCAGCCCGGAGCGGGGGGAGGCAGATACGCAGTATTTT	CASSPERGEADTQYF
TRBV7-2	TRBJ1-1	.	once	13	TGTGCCAGCAGCTTATTCCCCTACACTGAAGCTTTCTTT	CASSLFPYTEAFF
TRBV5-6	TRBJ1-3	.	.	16	TGTGCCAGCAGTCCGATTTACCAGGGTACTGGAAACACCATATATTTT	CASSPIYQGTGNTIYF
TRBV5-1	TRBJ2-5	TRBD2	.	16	TGCGCCAGCAGCTTTAGCGGGAGGGGAGGCCAAGAGACCCAGTACTTC	CASSFSGRGGQETQYF
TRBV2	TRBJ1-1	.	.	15	TGTGCCAGCAGTGAAGAGGGGCAGGGGCTCACTGAAGCTTTCTTT	CASSEEGQGLTEAFF
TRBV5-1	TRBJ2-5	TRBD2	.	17	TGCGCCAGCAGCTTGGAGGCGGGCGGGGGGGCACAAGAGACCCAGTACTTC	CASSLEAGGGAQETQYF
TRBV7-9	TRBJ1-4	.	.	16	TGTGCCGGCGGTTCGGAGGGGCAAAGGGAACATGAAAAACTGTTTTTT	CAGGSEGQREHEKLFF
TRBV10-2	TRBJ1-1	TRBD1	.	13	TGCGCCAGCAGCGGTAGCGGGGACAGATCAGCTTTCTTT	CASSGSGDRSAFF
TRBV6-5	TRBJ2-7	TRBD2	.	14	TGTGCCAGCAGTTACAATGGCGGGGGATACGAGCAGTACTTC	CASSYNGGGYEQYF
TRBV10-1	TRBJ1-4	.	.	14	TGCGCCAGCGCCTTAGACAGGTTTAATGAAAAACTGTTTTTT	CASALDRFNEKLFF
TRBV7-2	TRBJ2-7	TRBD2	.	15	TGTGCCAGCAGCCCGAGGACTAGCGAGTCGAACGAGCAGTACTTC	CASSPRTSESNEQYF
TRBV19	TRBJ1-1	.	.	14	TGTGCCAGTAGTTCACAGGGCAGGAACACTGAAGCTTTCTTT	CASSSQGRNTEAFF
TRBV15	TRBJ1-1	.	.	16	TGTGCCACTCAACCCCGGGGATCCATCATGAACACTGAAGCTTTCTTT	CATQPRGSIMNTEAFF
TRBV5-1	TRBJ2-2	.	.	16	TGCGCCAGCAGCTCCCAAGGGAGCGTTGGCGCCGGGGAGCTGTTTTTT	CASSSQGSVGAGELFF
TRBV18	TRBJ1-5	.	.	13	TGTGCCAGCTCAGACAGTAGCAATCAGCCCCAGCATTTT	CASSDSSNQPQHF
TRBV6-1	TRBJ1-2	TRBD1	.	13	TGTGCCAGCAGATCCACAGGGGATCGTGGCTACACCTTC	CASRSTGDRGYTF